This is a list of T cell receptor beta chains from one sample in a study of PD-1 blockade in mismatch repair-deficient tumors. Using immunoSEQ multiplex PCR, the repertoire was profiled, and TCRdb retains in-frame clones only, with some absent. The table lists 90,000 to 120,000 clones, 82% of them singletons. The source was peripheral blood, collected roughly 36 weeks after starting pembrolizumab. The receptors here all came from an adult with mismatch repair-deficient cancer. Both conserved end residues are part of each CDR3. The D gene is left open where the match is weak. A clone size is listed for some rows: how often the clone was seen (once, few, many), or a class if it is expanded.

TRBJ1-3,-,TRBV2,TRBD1,TGTGCCAGCAGTGTTGGTGACAGGGGGCGTCTTGGAAACACCATATATTTT,CASSVGDRGRLGNTIYF
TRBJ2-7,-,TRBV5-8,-,TGTGCCAGCAGCTCGCGGGGTACTGGTACCTACGAGCAGTACTTC,CASSSRGTGTYEQYF
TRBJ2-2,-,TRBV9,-,TGTGCCAGCAGCGTAGGTCAGCGCCCGAACACCGGGGAGCTGTTTTTT,CASSVGQRPNTGELFF
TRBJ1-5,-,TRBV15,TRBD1,TGTGCCACCAGCCCTGCGGGTCAGGGGGTGAGCAATCAGCCCCAGCATTTT,CATSPAGQGVSNQPQHF
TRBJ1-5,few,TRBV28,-,TGTGCCAGCCGAGTCAGGGCACAGGGTCAGCCCCAGCATTTT,CASRVRAQGQPQHF
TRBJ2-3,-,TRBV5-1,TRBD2,TGCGCCAGCAGCTTTCAGACTAGCGCCACAGATACGCAGTATTTT,CASSFQTSATDTQYF
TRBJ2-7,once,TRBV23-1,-,TGCGCCAGCAGTCGAGGTGGGGCAGGTCCAAGACTTCCCTCTCCGAGGGAGCAGTACTTC,CASSRGGAGPRLPSPREQYF
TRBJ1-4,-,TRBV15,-,TGTGCCACCAGCAGAGGACGGATAAATGAAAAACTGTTTTTT,CATSRGRINEKLFF
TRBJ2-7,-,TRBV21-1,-,TGTGCCAGCAGCAGAGTCCCGGGACTAGCGGGAGGGTCGTCCTACGAGCAGTACTTC,CASSRVPGLAGGSSYEQYF
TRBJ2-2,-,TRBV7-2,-,TGTGCCAGCAGCTACCGGCTCGGGGGTTCCGGGGAGCTGTTTTTT,CASSYRLGGSGELFF
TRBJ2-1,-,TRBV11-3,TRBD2,TGTGCCAGCAGCTTAGGTAGCGGGAGGGCCGGGGATGAGCAGTTCTTC,CASSLGSGRAGDEQFF
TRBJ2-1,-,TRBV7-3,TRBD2,TGTGCCAGCAGCTTAAGTCCTAGCGGGATCGGAGCTTCCTACAATGAGCAGTTCTTC,CASSLSPSGIGASYNEQFF
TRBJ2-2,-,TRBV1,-,TGCACCAGCACCCTTAGCGGGAGGGACACCGGGGAGCTGTTTTTT,CTSTLSGRDTGELFF
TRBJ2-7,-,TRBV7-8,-,TGTGCCAGCAGCTTAGACGGGCCCGAGCAGTACTTC,CASSLDGPEQYF
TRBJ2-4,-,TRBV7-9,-,TGTGCCAGCAGCTTAATAGGAACCAAAAACATTCAGTACTTC,CASSLIGTKNIQYF
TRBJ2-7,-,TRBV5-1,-,TGCGCCAGCAGCTTGGGAGGTGTAGGGCTTGGCGAGCAGTACTTC,CASSLGGVGLGEQYF
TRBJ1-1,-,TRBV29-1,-,TGCAGCGTTCAATATAACACTGAAGCTTTCTTT,CSVQYNTEAFF
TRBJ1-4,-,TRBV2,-,TGTGCCAGCAGTGTACTGCGGAATGAAAAACTGTTTTTT,CASSVLRNEKLFF
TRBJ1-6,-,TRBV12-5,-,TGTGCTAGTGGTTTACCGGGAGGCTATAATTCACCCCTCCACTTT,CASGLPGGYNSPLHF
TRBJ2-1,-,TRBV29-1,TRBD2,TGCAGCGTTGTCACTAGCGGGAGTGGTAATGAGCAGTTCTTC,CSVVTSGSGNEQFF
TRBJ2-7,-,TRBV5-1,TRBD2,TGCGCCAGCAGCTTGGAGATAGCGGGAGTCTACGAGCAGTACTTC,CASSLEIAGVYEQYF
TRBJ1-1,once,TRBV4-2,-,TGTGCCAGCAGCCGACCGGGACAACGGAACACTGAAGCTTTCTTT,CASSRPGQRNTEAFF
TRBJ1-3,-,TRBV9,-,TGTGCCAGCAGCCCCCGGACACATCCAACTGGAAACACCATATATTTT,CASSPRTHPTGNTIYF
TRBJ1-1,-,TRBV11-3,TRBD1,TGTGCCAGCCGGGGACAGGGGCACACTGAAGCTTTCTTT,CASRGQGHTEAFF